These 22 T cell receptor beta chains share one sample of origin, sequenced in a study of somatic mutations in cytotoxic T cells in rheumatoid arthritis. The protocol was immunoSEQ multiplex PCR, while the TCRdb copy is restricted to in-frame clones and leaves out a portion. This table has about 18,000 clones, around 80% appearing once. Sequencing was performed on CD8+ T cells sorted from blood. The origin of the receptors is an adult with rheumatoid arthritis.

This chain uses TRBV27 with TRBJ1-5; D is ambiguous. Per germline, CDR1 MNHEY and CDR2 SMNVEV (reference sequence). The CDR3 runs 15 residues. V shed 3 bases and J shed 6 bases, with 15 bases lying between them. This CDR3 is CASSLVGMVGQPQHF. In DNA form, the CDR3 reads TGTGCCAGCAGTTTGGTAGGGATGGTCGGTCAGCCCCAGCATTTT.

CDR3 DNA sequence: TGTGCCAGCAGCTTTTTAGCGGGGGGGCCGGAAGGAGAGACCCAGTACTTC. It specifies CASSFLAGGPEGETQYF. The gene calls are TRBV5-6 and TRBJ2-5; TRBD2 agrees at 11 bases. The CDR3 consists of 17 residues. V trimming: 2 bases; J trimming: 4 bases; junction bases outside the gene matches: 10. The germline V gene encodes CDR1 SGHDT and CDR2 YYEEEE. Full variable domain (remainder filled in from reference TRBV5-6 and TRBJ2-5): DAGVTQSPTHLIKTRGQQVTLRCSPKSGHDTVSWYQQALGQGPQFIFQYYEEEERQRGNFPDRFSGHQFPNYSSELNVNALLLGDSALYLCASSFLAGGPEGETQYFGPGTRLLVL.

The CDR3 DNA sequence: TGCAGCGTTGGACTAGCGGGACATCCCAATGAGCAGTTCTTC. It codes for CSVGLAGHPNEQFF. The genes are TRBV29-1 and TRBJ2-1; TRBD2 aligns across 11 bases. Losses at the gene ends were 4 bases for V and 6 bases for J; bases not matched to a gene: 5. The CDR3 length is 14 residues. Germline V CDR1 and CDR2: SQVTM, ANQGSEA.

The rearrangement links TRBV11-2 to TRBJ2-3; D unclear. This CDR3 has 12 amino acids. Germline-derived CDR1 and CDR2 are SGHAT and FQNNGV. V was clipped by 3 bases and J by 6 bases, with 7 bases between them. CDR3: CASSLLGDTQYF. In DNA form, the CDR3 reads TGTGCCAGCAGCTTGCTTGGGGATACGCAGTATTTT.

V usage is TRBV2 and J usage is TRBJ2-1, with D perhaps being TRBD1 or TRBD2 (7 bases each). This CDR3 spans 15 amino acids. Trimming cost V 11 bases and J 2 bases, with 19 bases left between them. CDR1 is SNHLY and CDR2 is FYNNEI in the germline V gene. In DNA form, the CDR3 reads TGTGCCTTTAGTGAGGGGGCGGGGGCCTACAATGAGCAGTTCTTC. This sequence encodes CAFSEGAGAYNEQFF.

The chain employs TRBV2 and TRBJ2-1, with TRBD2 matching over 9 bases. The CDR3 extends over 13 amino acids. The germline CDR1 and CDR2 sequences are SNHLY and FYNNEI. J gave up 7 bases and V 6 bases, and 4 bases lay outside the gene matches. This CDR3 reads CASSLAGMNEQFF. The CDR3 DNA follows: TGTGCCAGCAGCCTAGCGGGGATGAATGAGCAGTTCTTC. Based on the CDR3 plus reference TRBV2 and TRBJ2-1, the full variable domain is EPEVTQTPSHQVTQMGQEVILRCVPISNHLYFYWYRQILGQKVEFLVSFYNNEISEKSEIFDDQFSVERPDGSNFTLKIRSTKLEDSAMYFCASSLAGMNEQFFGPGTRLTVL.

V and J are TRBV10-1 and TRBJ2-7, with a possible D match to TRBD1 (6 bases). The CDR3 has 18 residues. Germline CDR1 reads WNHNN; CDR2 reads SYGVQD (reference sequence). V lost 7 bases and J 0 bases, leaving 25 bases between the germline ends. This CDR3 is CASTPPETHRESSYEQYF. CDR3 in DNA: TGCGCCAGCACCCCACCCGAAACTCACAGGGAAAGCTCCTACGAGCAGTACTTC.

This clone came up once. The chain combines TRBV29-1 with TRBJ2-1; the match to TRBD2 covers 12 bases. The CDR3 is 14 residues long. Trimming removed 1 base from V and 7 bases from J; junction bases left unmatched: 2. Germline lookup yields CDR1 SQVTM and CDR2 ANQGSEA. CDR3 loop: CSVEGTSGINEQFF. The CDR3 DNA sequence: TGCAGCGTTGAAGGGACTAGCGGGATAAATGAGCAGTTCTTC.

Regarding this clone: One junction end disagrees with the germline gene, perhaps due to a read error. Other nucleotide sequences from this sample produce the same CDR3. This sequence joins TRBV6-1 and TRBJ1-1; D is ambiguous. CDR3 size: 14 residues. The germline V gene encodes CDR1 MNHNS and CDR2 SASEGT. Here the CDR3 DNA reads TGTGCCAGCAGCGCGGCGAGTTCGAACACTGAGGCTTTCTTT. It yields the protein CASSAASSNTEAFF.

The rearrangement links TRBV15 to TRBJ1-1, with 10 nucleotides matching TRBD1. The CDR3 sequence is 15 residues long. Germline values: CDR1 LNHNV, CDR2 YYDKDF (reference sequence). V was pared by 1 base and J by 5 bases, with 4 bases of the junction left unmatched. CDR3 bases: TGTGCCACCAGCAGAGTTGACAGGGGGCTTACTGAAGCTTTCTTT. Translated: CATSRVDRGLTEAFF.

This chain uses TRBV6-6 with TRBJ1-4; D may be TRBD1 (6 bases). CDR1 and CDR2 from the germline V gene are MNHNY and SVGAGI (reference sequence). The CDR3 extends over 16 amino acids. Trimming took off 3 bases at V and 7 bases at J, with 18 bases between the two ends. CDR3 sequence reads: CASSYDGQTESEKLFF. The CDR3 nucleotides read TGTGCCAGCAGTTATGACGGACAGACGGAGAGTGAAAAACTGTTTTTT.

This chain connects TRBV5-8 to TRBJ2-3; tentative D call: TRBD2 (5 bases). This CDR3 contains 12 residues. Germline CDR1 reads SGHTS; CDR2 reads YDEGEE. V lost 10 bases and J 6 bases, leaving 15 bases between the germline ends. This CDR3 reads CACGRGADTQYF. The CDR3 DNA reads TGTGCCTGCGGCCGGGGAGCCGATACGCAGTATTTT.

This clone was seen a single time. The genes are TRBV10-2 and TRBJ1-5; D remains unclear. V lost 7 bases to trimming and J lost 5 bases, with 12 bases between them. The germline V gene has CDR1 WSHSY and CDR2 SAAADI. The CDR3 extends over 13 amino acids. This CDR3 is CASNLGPYQPQHF. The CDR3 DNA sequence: TGCGCCAGCAATCTAGGGCCGTATCAGCCCCAGCATTTT.

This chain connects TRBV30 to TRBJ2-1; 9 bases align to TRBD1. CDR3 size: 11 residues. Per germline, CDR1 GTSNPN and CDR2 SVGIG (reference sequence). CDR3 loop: CAKDRGHEQFF. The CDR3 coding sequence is TGTGCTAAGGACAGGGGTCATGAGCAGTTCTTC.

The CDR3 loop is CASSLELLYNEQFF. The CDR3 DNA sequence: TGTGCCAGCAGCTTAGAGTTGCTTTACAATGAGCAGTTCTTC. The chain is built from TRBV7-9 and TRBJ2-1, with D hard to call. Germline V lookup: CDR1 SEHNR, CDR2 FQNEAQ (reference sequence). This CDR3 is 14 amino acids long. The V end was cut by 1 base, the J end by 4 bases, with 8 bases between.

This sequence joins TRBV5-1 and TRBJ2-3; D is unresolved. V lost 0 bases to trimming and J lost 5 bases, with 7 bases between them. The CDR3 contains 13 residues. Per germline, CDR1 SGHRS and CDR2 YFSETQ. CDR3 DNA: TGCGCCAGCAGCTTGGGGTGGGGAGATACGCAGTATTTT. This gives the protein CASSLGWGDTQYF.

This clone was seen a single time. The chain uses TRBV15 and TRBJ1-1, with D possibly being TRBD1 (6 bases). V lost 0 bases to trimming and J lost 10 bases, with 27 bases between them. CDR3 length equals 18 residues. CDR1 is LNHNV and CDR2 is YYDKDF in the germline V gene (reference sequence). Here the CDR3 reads CATSRDFRAQGFGRRAFF. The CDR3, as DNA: TGTGCCACCAGCAGAGATTTTAGGGCACAGGGCTTCGGGCGAAGAGCTTTCTTT.

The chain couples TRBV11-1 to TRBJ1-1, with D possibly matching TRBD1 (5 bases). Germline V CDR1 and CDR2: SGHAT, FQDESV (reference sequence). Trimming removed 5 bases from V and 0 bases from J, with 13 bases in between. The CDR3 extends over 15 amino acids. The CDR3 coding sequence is TGTGCCAGCAGCCAACTGGGGGGAATGAACACTGAAGCTTTCTTT. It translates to CASSQLGGMNTEAFF.

CDR3 bases: TGTGCCAGCAGCTCGGACAGGGTTGTCTACAATGAGCAGTTCTTC. Protein: CASSSDRVVYNEQFF. The V gene is TRBV5-8, the J gene TRBJ2-1, with TRBD1 matching over 8 bases. The CDR3 has 15 residues. Germline CDR1 reads SGHTS; CDR2 reads YDEGEE. Germline trimming cut 3 bases from V and 3 bases from J; bases unmatched to any gene: 5.

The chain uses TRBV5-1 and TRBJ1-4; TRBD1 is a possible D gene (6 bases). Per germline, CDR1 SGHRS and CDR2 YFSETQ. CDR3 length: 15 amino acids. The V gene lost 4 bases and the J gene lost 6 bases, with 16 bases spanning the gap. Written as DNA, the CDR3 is TGCGCCAGCAGCAATCCGGGACACCCTCATGAAAAACTGTTTTTT. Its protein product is CASSNPGHPHEKLFF.

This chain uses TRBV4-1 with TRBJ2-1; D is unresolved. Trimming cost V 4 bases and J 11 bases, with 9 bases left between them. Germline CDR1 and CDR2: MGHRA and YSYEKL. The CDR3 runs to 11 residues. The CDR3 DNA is TGCGCCAGCAGCCGCGGAACTAAGCAGTTCTTC. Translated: CASSRGTKQFF.

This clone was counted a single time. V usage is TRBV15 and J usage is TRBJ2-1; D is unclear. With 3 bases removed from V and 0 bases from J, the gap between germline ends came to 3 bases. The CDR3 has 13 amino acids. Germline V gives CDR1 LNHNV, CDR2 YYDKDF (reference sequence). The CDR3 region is CATSRDSYNEQFF. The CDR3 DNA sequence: TGTGCCACCAGCAGGGACTCCTACAATGAGCAGTTCTTC.